The text below deals with one TCR beta chain. The sample is drawn from a study of control samples from healthy donors and cancer patients. The CDR3 is 13 amino acids. The ends were cut back, 8 bases at V and 0 bases at J, with 11 bases in the middle. Per germline, CDR1 SQVTM and CDR2 ANQGSEA. The protocol was immunoSEQ multiplex PCR, while the TCRdb copy is restricted to in-frame clones and leaves out a portion. The data contain roughly 120,000 clones, about 93% of them singletons. This sequence joins TRBV29-1 and TRBJ2-1, with D possibly TRBD1 on 5 matching bases. Sequencing was performed on blood. The clonotype was recovered from a young man in good health. The CDR3 sequence is CSIRQSSYNEQFF. The CDR3 region has the DNA TGCAGCATCCGACAGAGCTCCTACAATGAGCAGTTCTTC.